This entry features one T cell receptor (beta chain) sequence. Antigen specificity is unknown. TCRdb fed the 5' RACE reads into MiXCR, producing one record per CDR3 protein. The sample has 110,000 or so distinct CDR3 sequences; about a fifth are singletons. This sample stems from a study of T-cell memory formation after mild COVID-19. Study information: The study found TCR clusters largely donor specific. Findings and limits, study-wide: In pre-infection memory, a portion of responding clones appeared, which suggested that cross-reactive memory joined. Contracting CD4+ clones lay largely in CM and EM, with CD8+ ones residing in EMRA.

Germline V lookup: CDR1 SEHNR, CDR2 FQNEAQ (reference sequence). The V and J ends lost 8 bases and 7 bases respectively, with 17 bases between them. The CDR3 is 14 residues long. Source material: PBMCs or a T cell subset sorted from them (not recorded which). The receptor was isolated from a man aged 18-30 years who had mild COVID-19 (a few samples of this study predate the infection). Cell type and time point are not known. This sequence joins TRBV7-9 and TRBJ2-2; the D is unclear. This CDR3 reads CASRVSLKDGELFF. DNA for the CDR3: TGTGCCAGCCGGGTATCCTTAAAGGACGGGGAGCTGTTTTTT.